This TCR beta chain was sequenced during a study of metastatic and nonmetastatic thyroid tumors. Study information: A comparison of repertoires was made across blood and tumor or nodule tissue from malignant and benign thyroid patients.

No patient received treatment before thyroid surgery. With respect to this clone: What it binds is not known. This may be a read error, as it is one base from a much larger clone.

Trimming cost V 6 bases and J 3 bases, with 19 bases left between them. Germline CDR1 MNHNS, CDR2 SASEGT. The CDR3 has 16 residues. General study results and limits: Reported TCR beta diversity, measured in blood and tumor, was significantly higher for malignant thyroid tumors than for benign nodules.

Original analysis: Construction of a distant-metastasis classifier for papillary thyroid cancer relied on CDR3 differences across clinicopathological groups. TCRdb re-called clones via MiXCR from the PCR reads. The V and J calls, along with clone size, are taken from TCRdb and not from the paper's own processing. Here the sample spans 100,000 or so clones, more than 13% being singletons. The TCR sequence derives from a female donor with papillary thyroid cancer or a benign thyroid nodule (not recorded which). Some clones in this sample may be carry-over from other donors' samples. Input material: blood. This chain joins TRBV6-1 and TRBJ2-3; a possible D gene is TRBD1 (6 bases). CDR3 DNA sequence: TGTGCCAGCAGCGTAGATGGGGGCGGGCCTACAGATACGCAGTATTTT. Its protein is CASSVDGGGPTDTQYF.